This T cell receptor (beta chain) appears in the sequencing data of a study of blood T cells in healthy people across ages. Study outcomes and limitations: Higher diversity, along with more naive CD4+ cells, distinguished long-lived donors from aged donors. With donor CMV status unknown, expanded clonotype changes were possibly confounded. TCR beta diversity per million T cells fell roughly linearly with age.

A second PCR, run for about 7 to 11 cycles, used a sample-barcoded 5' primer plus a J-beta primer mix. Every individual sample yielded 2.5 million or more paired-end reads (each containing CDR3). One entry per CDR3 protein results from TCRdb running MiXCR on the 5' RACE reads. The sample shows 650,000 to 1,000,000 distinct CDR3 sequences, about 36% of them seen only once. The CDR3 sequence is 14 residues long. V was cut by 0 bases and J by 13 bases, with 21 bases left in between. Germline V CDR1 and CDR2: GTSNPN, SVGIG (reference sequence). This clonotype was counted at least ten times. The antigen is unknown.

Sequencing was performed on blood. The J gene is TRBJ2-5, the V gene TRBV30; TRBD2 is a possible D gene (5 bases). This TCR came from a man younger than 35 in good health. The DNA of the CDR3 is TGTGCCTGGAGTGTACCGGGGAAATTCAAAGTGTCGTACTTC. Its protein product is CAWSVPGKFKVSYF.